A selection of T cell receptor beta chains follows, all from one sample in a study of blood T cell repertoires in COVID-19. Sequencing was performed with immunoSEQ multiplex PCR; in TCRdb, only in-frame clones are kept and a portion is missing. The repertoire consists of hundreds of thousands of clones, with more than 75% occurring once and the leading ten covering roughly 3%. Sequenced: PBMCs or T cells enriched from blood (not recorded which). The receptors were gathered from a woman aged 25 to 39 who had recovered from COVID-19. The CDR3 runs from the conserved cysteine through the conserved F or W. A D gene is named only where the DNA matches it firmly. The size entry is marked missing in some rows and otherwise reads once, few, many or a size class.

NA,NA,TRBJ1-2,TRBV11-2,CASSPPGRVGYGYTF,TGTGCCAGCAGCCCGCCGGGGAGGGTTGGTTATGGCTACACCTTC
NA,NA,TRBJ1-5,TRBV28,CASSFGQGTWNQPQHF,TGTGCCAGCAGTTTCGGGCAGGGGACATGGAATCAGCCCCAGCATTTT
NA,TRBD1,TRBJ2-1,TRBV5-1,CASKGQGGSDEQFF,TGCGCCAGCAAGGGACAGGGAGGTTCGGATGAGCAGTTCTTC
NA,NA,TRBJ2-2,TRBV10-3,CATQRSPGNTGELFF,TGTGCCACCCAACGAAGCCCGGGGAACACCGGGGAGCTGTTTTTT
NA,TRBD2,TRBJ2-5,TRBV4-1,CASSRGLAGGTETQYF,TGCGCCAGCAGCCGAGGACTAGCGGGAGGGACAGAGACCCAGTACTTC
NA,TRBD1,TRBJ2-7,TRBV5-1,CASSWGQDSYEQYF,TGCGCCAGCAGCTGGGGACAGGACTCCTACGAGCAGTACTTC
NA,NA,TRBJ2-7,TRBV6-1,CASSEVYSYEQYF,TGTGCCAGCAGTGAAGTCTATTCCTACGAGCAGTACTTC
NA,NA,TRBJ2-2,TRBV5-4,CASSSRIGGFTGELFF,TGTGCCAGCAGCTCCCGTATAGGCGGATTCACCGGGGAGCTGTTTTTT
NA,NA,TRBJ2-7,TRBV3-1/TRBV3-2,CASSQVSDEQYF,TGTGCCAGCAGCCAAGTATCGGACGAGCAGTACTTC
NA,TRBD1,TRBJ2-2,TRBV10-3,CAISGQETTGELFF,TGTGCCATCAGCGGACAGGAGACGACCGGGGAGCTGTTTTTT
NA,NA,TRBJ1-2,TRBV6-6,CASSVRGLMGYTF,TGTGCCAGCAGTGTAAGGGGCCTCATGGGCTACACCTTC
NA,TRBD1,TRBJ1-3,TRBV28,CASSWDRRGTGNTIYF,TGTGCCAGCAGTTGGGACAGGAGGGGAACTGGAAACACCATATATTTT
NA,TRBD1,TRBJ2-5,TRBV28,CASNKQGFGETQYF,TGTGCCAGCAACAAACAGGGGTTCGGAGAGACCCAGTACTTC
NA,NA,TRBJ1-2,TRBV10-3,CAISAPGGYTF,TGTGCCATCAGTGCGCCGGGAGGCTACACCTTC
once,NA,TRBJ1-5,TRBV2,CASSEPLEGFSNQPQHF,TGTGCCAGCAGTGAACCACTGGAGGGGTTTAGCAATCAGCCCCAGCATTTT
once,NA,TRBJ1-4,TRBV19,CASSTGHPGGTNEKLFF,TGTGCCAGTAGTACCGGACACCCGGGAGGTACTAATGAAAAACTGTTTTTT
NA,TRBD2,TRBJ2-1,TRBV11-3,CASSQTSGGAHEQFF,TGTGCCAGCAGTCAAACTAGCGGGGGGGCCCATGAGCAGTTCTTC
few,TRBD2,TRBJ2-3,TRBV5-1,CASSLLAGGEDTQYF,TGCGCCAGCAGCTTACTAGCGGGAGGGGAAGATACGCAGTATTTT
NA,NA,TRBJ1-5,TRBV12-3/TRBV12-4,CASTQVGTQPQHF,TGTGCCAGCACCCAGGTCGGAACTCAGCCCCAGCATTTT
NA,NA,TRBJ1-6,TRBV7-9,CASSSDSNNSPLHF,TGTGCCAGCAGCTCGGACAGCAATAATTCACCCCTCCACTTT
few,TRBD2,TRBJ2-3,TRBV3-1/TRBV3-2,CASSQAGQWALHPSSGSTDTQYF,TGTGCCAGCAGCCAAGCTGGGCAGTGGGCCCTTCACCCCTCTAGCGGGAGCACAGATACGCAGTATTTT
NA,NA,TRBJ1-1,TRBV4-1,CASSPGKETFF,TGCGCCAGCAGCCCAGGGAAGGAAACTTTCTTT
NA,NA,TRBJ1-1,TRBV9,CASSVVLSEAFF,TGTGCCAGCAGCGTAGTTCTCTCTGAAGCTTTCTTT
NA,NA,TRBJ1-1,TRBV14,CASSQMPGVYTEAFF,TGTGCCAGCAGCCAAATGCCAGGTGTCTACACTGAAGCTTTCTTT
few,TRBD2,TRBJ2-1,TRBV4-1,CASSLPTSGTYNEQFF,TGCGCCAGCAGCCTCCCGACTAGCGGAACATACAATGAGCAGTTCTTC
NA,NA,TRBJ2-3,TRBV6-5,CASTGSPADTQYF,TGTGCCAGCACAGGGTCTCCAGCAGATACGCAGTATTTT
NA,NA,TRBJ2-3,TRBV5-4,CASSLGYRTSTDTQYF,TGTGCCAGCAGCTTGGGGTACAGAACTAGCACAGATACGCAGTATTTT
few,TRBD1,TRBJ1-1,TRBV7-6,CASSPTGGTEAFF,TGTGCCAGCAGCCCGACAGGGGGCACTGAAGCTTTCTTT
NA,TRBD2,TRBJ2-3,TRBV5-1,CASWTSGSDTQYF,TGCGCCAGCTGGACTAGCGGGAGTGATACGCAGTATTTT
NA,TRBD2,TRBJ2-1,TRBV2,CASSVLGLAGVDEQFF,TGTGCCAGCAGCGTACTGGGACTAGCGGGAGTCGATGAGCAGTTCTTC
NA,TRBD2,TRBJ2-7,TRBV27,CASRVTSGETYEQYF,TGTGCCAGCAGAGTGACTAGCGGGGAAACCTACGAGCAGTACTTC
once,NA,TRBJ2-1,TRBV9,CASSGGTLYNEQFF,TGTGCCAGCAGCGGCGGGACTCTCTACAATGAGCAGTTCTTC
NA,NA,TRBJ2-7,TRBV12-3/TRBV12-4,CASSFERGTYHF,TGTGCCAGCAGTTTTGAGCGAGGGACATATCACTTC
NA,NA,TRBJ2-1,TRBV4-1,CASSQETGYNEQFF,TGCGCCAGCAGCCAAGAGACAGGTTACAATGAGCAGTTCTTC
NA,TRBD2,TRBJ2-7,TRBV7-2,CASSSSLAGVEEQYF,TGTGCCAGCAGCTCCTCACTAGCGGGAGTTGAAGAGCAGTACTTC
NA,TRBD1,TRBJ2-5,TRBV18,CASSPPGQVETQYF,TGTGCCAGCTCACCACCGGGACAGGTTGAGACCCAGTACTTC
NA,TRBD1,TRBJ2-3,TRBV5-1,CASQTGPSTDTQYF,TGCGCCAGCCAGACAGGGCCTAGCACAGATACGCAGTATTTT
once,TRBD2,TRBJ2-5,TRBV5-1,CASSLVKAGVETQYF,TGCGCCAGCAGCTTGGTGAAGGCGGGGGTTGAGACCCAGTACTTC
NA,NA,TRBJ2-7,TRBV6-1,CASSGPLTLAPTYEQYF,TGTGCCAGCAGTGGCCCGTTGACTCTAGCCCCGACCTACGAGCAGTACTTC
few,NA,TRBJ2-7,TRBV3-1/TRBV3-2,CASSQEYGSSYEQYF,TGTGCCAGCAGCCAAGAATATGGGAGCTCCTACGAGCAGTACTTC
NA,NA,TRBJ1-5,TRBV21-1,CASSRRQGVNQPQHF,TGTGCCAGCAGCAGGCGACAGGGAGTCAATCAGCCCCAGCATTTT
NA,TRBD1,TRBJ1-1,TRBV19,CASSLRTGRTEAFF,TGTGCCAGTAGTCTTCGGACAGGGCGAACTGAAGCTTTCTTT
once,TRBD2,TRBJ2-2,TRBV11-2,CASSPLALSGGAVIGELFF,TGTGCCAGCAGCCCCCTCGCGTTGAGCGGGGGGGCAGTAATCGGGGAGCTGTTTTTT
NA,NA,TRBJ1-1,TRBV23-1,CASSQIPGTEAFF,TGCGCCAGCAGTCAAATTCCCGGGACTGAAGCTTTCTTT
NA,NA,TRBJ1-6,TRBV30,CAWMTVSNSPLHF,TGTGCCTGGATGACAGTGTCGAATTCACCCCTCCACTTT
few,TRBD1,TRBJ1-2,TRBV28,CASSGGQRVYGYTF,TGTGCCAGCAGCGGGGGACAGCGAGTCTATGGCTACACCTTC
NA,NA,TRBJ2-2,TRBV11-1,CASSRDLNTGELFF,TGTGCCAGCAGCCGCGACTTGAACACCGGGGAGCTGTTTTTT
NA,TRBD2,TRBJ2-7,TRBV3-1/TRBV3-2,CASSRSGGPSSYEQYF,TGTGCCAGCAGCAGGAGCGGGGGCCCAAGCTCCTACGAGCAGTACTTC
NA,TRBD1,TRBJ1-1,TRBV4-1,CASSPGTEMNTEAFF,TGCGCCAGCAGCCCCGGGACAGAAATGAACACTGAAGCTTTCTTT
NA,NA,TRBJ2-1,TRBV2,CASSPGLKANEQFF,TGTGCCAGCAGCCCGGGACTCAAGGCTAATGAGCAGTTCTTC
NA,NA,TRBJ1-2,TRBV5-6,CASSTRTVPYGYTF,TGTGCCAGCAGCACCCGGACAGTCCCCTATGGCTACACCTTC
NA,TRBD1,TRBJ1-2,TRBV9,CASNRDRDGYTF,TGTGCCAGCAACAGGGACAGGGATGGCTACACCTTC
NA,TRBD2,TRBJ2-3,TRBV11-3,CASGRGNTDTQYF,TGTGCCAGCGGGCGGGGGAACACAGATACGCAGTATTTT
once,NA,TRBJ1-1,TRBV30,CAWGSADTEAFF,TGTGCCTGGGGATCTGCGGACACTGAAGCTTTCTTT
once,TRBD1,TRBJ1-1,TRBV5-5,CASSQQGATEAFF,TGTGCCAGCAGCCAGCAGGGGGCGACTGAAGCTTTCTTT
NA,NA,TRBJ2-7,TRBV6-5,CASRRDRFHEQYF,TGTGCCAGCAGAAGAGACAGGTTTCACGAGCAGTACTTC
NA,TRBD1,TRBJ1-6,TRBV27,CASSPDRGFLLHF,TGTGCCAGCAGTCCGGACAGGGGGTTTCTCCTCCACTTT
NA,TRBD1,TRBJ1-2,TRBV12-3/TRBV12-4,CASSRQGVDGYTF,TGTGCCAGCAGCCGACAGGGGGTCGATGGCTACACCTTC